This T cell receptor (beta chain) was identified during a study of blood T cells in healthy people across ages. A second roughly 6 to 12 cycle PCR used barcoded and J-beta primers. A template-switch adaptor with 12 random nucleotides tagged each cDNA molecule. In TCRdb, the 5' RACE reads were re-called with MiXCR into one record per CDR3 protein. Among 450,000 to 600,000 distinct CDR3 sequences, 27% were seen once, and the ten largest hold approximately 3.6%. Trimming cost V 5 bases and J 6 bases; bases outside gene matches: 11. The CDR3 runs 15 residues. Germline V CDR1 and CDR2: SQVTM, ANQGSEA. As for this clonotype: Its antigen is still unknown.

Whole-study findings and limits: Bulk PBMC profiling left naive and antigen-experienced comparisons inconclusive.

These data also featured in a second study, about T cells of mothers and their children.

The sequenced material came from blood. The chain has TRBV29-1 and TRBJ2-1, with 9 bases fitting TRBD1. The TCR originated in a boy younger than 10 in good health. CDR3 bases: TGCAGCGTTATAACCGGGACAGGGATCGGCAATGAGCAGTTCTTC. Translation gives CSVITGTGIGNEQFF.